A single sample gave rise to the 14 T cell receptor beta chains below, sequenced in a study of early T cells in non-severe SARS-CoV-2 infection. TCRdb processed the 5' RACE reads anew with MiXCR; each CDR3 protein has one entry. The sample lists about 48,000 distinct CDR3 sequences, about 7.4% occurring once. The specimen was whole blood. These receptors originate from an adult who was a healthcare worker with PCR-confirmed SARS-CoV-2 infection or an uninfected control (not recorded which).

There are many counts of this clonotype. The chain carries TRBV30 and TRBJ1-2; the D gene is possibly TRBD1 (5 bases). V was pared by 2 bases and J by 4 bases, with 8 bases between. Germline V gene lookup returns CDR1 GTSNPN and CDR2 SVGIG (reference sequence). CDR3 length equals 12 residues. CDR3 residues: CAWSHQGYGYTF. CDR3 bases: TGTGCCTGGAGTCATCAGGGCTATGGCTACACCTTC.

This clonotype was picked up many times. The chain recombines TRBV29-1 with TRBJ1-4; D may be TRBD1 (5 bases). The CDR3 is 13 residues long. Germline CDR1 SQVTM, CDR2 ANQGSEA. V lost 6 bases, J lost 8 bases, and 16 bases lay in between. Here the CDR3 DNA reads TGCAGCGTCGTGGAGGGGAGGGAGGAAAAACTGTTTTTT. It translates to CSVVEGREEKLFF.

The chain links TRBV20-1 to TRBJ2-3; no reliable D call. The germline V gene encodes CDR1 DFQATT and CDR2 SNEGSKA (reference sequence). V was pared by 1 base and J by 2 bases, with 4 bases between. The CDR3 covers 12 residues. DNA of the CDR3: TGCAGTGCTAGAGGGCCCACAGATACGCAGTATTTT. This encodes CSARGPTDTQYF.

This clonotype has just a few counts. This chain links TRBV6-1 with TRBJ1-2; TRBD1 matches 7 bases. The CDR3 is made up of 14 amino acids. The germline CDR1 and CDR2 sequences are MNHNS and SASEGT. J gave up 5 bases and V 2 bases, and 5 bases lay outside the gene matches. CDR3 coding DNA: TGTGCCAGCAGTGAATCCAGGGGGAGATATGGCTACACCTTC. Its protein product is CASSESRGRYGYTF.

The chain is built from TRBV27 and TRBJ1-4; 7 nucleotides match TRBD1. CDR3 size: 15 residues. Germline CDR1 reads MNHEY; CDR2 reads SMNVEV (reference sequence). With V trimmed by 2 bases and J by 9 bases, 9 bases remained unmatched. The CDR3 coding sequence is TGTGCCAGCAGTTTAGACGGTGGGACAGATCAAAAACTGTTTTTT. This sequence encodes CASSLDGGTDQKLFF.

Note on this clonotype: Sequence at one end of the junction differs from germline and may be a read error. This chain connects TRBV20-1 to TRBJ1-5; D gene uncertain. From germline, CDR1 is DFQATT and CDR2 SNEGSKA (reference sequence). This CDR3 is 16 amino acids long. The chain's CDR3 is CSARALRTVSNQPQHF. The CDR3 DNA follows: TGCAGTGCTAGAGCCCTTCGGACGGTTAGCAATCAGCCCCAACATTTT.

This sequence joins TRBV6-2 or TRBV6-3 and TRBJ2-2; no reliable D call. CDR1 and CDR2 (germline): MNHEY, SVGEGT. The CDR3 is made up of 11 amino acids. Trimming removed 7 bases from V and 7 bases from J, with 7 bases in between. The CDR3 coding sequence is TGTGCCAGCACCCACCTCGGGGAGCTGTTTTTT. Its translation is CASTHLGELFF.

This clonotype was counted between two and nine times. The rearrangement joins TRBV11-2 to TRBJ2-7; D is unresolved. CDR3 length: 13 amino acids. Trimming removed 1 base from V and 2 bases from J, with 6 bases in between. CDR1 is SGHAT and CDR2 is FQNNGV in the germline V gene. CDR3 DNA: TGTGCCAGCAGCTTAGTGCAAACCTACGAGCAGTACTTC. Translated, it gives CASSLVQTYEQYF. The full variable domain, its missing parts supplied by reference TRBV11-2 and TRBJ2-7, is EAGVAQSPRYKIIEKRQSVAFWCNPISGHATLYWYQQILGQGPKLLIQFQNNGVVDDSQLPKDRFSAERLKGVDSTLKIQPAKLEDSAVYLCASSLVQTYEQYFGPGTRLTVT.

The chain has TRBV12-3 or TRBV12-4 and TRBJ2-7, with 10 bases that match TRBD1. With 4 bases clipped from V and 1 base from J, the junction kept 4 bases outside the gene matches. The CDR3 covers 15 residues. The CDR3 DNA follows: TGTGCCAGCAGTTCAGACAGGGGGCTGTCCTACGAGCAGTACTTC. Protein: CASSSDRGLSYEQYF.

This clonotype was seen ten or more times. The germline gene is not matched at one end of the junction; a read error may be the cause. The chain carries TRBV6-6 and TRBJ1-1, with TRBD1 identical over 10 bases. CDR1 and CDR2 from the germline V gene are MNHNY and SVGAGI (reference sequence). The length of the CDR3 is 13 residues. CDR3 region: CASRPGQGLGSAF. As DNA, the CDR3 is TGTGCCAGCAGACCGGGACAGGGGCTCGGCTCGGCATTT.

There are many counts of this clonotype. The chain recombines TRBV3-2 with TRBJ2-5; the D segment call TRBD2 is taken from the table without a DNA check. TRBV3-2 counts as a pseudogene. CDR3 length: 16 amino acids. The CDR3: CASSQWGLRGEETQYF. For the CDR3, the DNA is TGTGCCAGCAGCCAATGGGGACTCCGAGGGGAAGAGACCCAGTACTTC.

Only a few counts were recorded for this clonotype. The V gene is TRBV20-1, the J gene TRBJ1-4, with TRBD1 matching over 7 bases. V shed 5 bases and J 10 bases; nucleotides not matched to a gene: 7. CDR1 and CDR2 from the germline V gene are DFQATT and SNEGSKA (reference sequence). The CDR3 loop spans 12 amino acids. The DNA for the CDR3 is TGCAGTGCTGGGCGGACAGGTCCAAAACTGTTTTTT. Amino acids: CSAGRTGPKLFF.

This clonotype has ten or more counts. The rearrangement joins TRBV19 to TRBJ2-3, with TRBD2 matching over 8 bases. Germline V gene data show CDR1 as LNHDA and CDR2 as SQIVND (reference sequence). The CDR3 runs to 16 residues. Unmatched junction bases numbered 11, after V lost 3 bases and J lost 6 bases. CDR3 in amino acids: CASSILAGSSRDTQYF. CDR3 DNA sequence: TGTGCCAGTAGTATCTTAGCGGGGAGTTCACGGGATACGCAGTATTTT.

This clonotype was found a few times. The chain has TRBV12-3 or TRBV12-4 and TRBJ2-7; 8 nucleotides agree with TRBD1. The V segment lost 6 bases and the J segment 4 bases; nucleotides outside the gene matches: 5. The CDR3 contains 13 residues. CDR3: CASSHRGRYEQYF. Here the CDR3 DNA reads TGTGCCAGCAGCCACAGGGGGAGGTACGAGCAGTACTTC.